This section outlines one TCR beta chain sequence together with its context. This record comes from a study of blood T cell repertoires in COVID-19. This CDR3 is 14 amino acids long. The V end lost 1 base, the J end lost 0 bases, and 7 bases lay between the germline ends. Germline values: CDR1 MGHDK, CDR2 SYGVNS. Clones were sequenced by immunoSEQ multiplex PCR, and TCRdb holds only the in-frame ones, with some missing. The table has a few hundred thousand clones, more than 75% seen once. In the 2 weeks before study entry, exposed participants met a COVID-19 case, which was PCR-confirmed or clinician-diagnosed.

Sequencing used PBMCs or T cells enriched from blood (not recorded which). The V and J genes are TRBV25-1 and TRBJ2-7; D is undetermined. The TCR sequence derives from a woman between 45 and 65 years old who had been exposed to COVID-19. The CDR3 coding sequence is TGTGCCAGCAGTGAATCAGGCGTCTCCTACGAGCAGTACTTC. Translation gives CASSESGVSYEQYF.